A single sample is the source of the 22 T cell receptor beta chains below, sequenced in a study of blood T cell repertoires in COVID-19. Profiled with immunoSEQ multiplex PCR; TCRdb holds only in-frame clones, not every one. The table lists roughly 220,000 clones, more than 70% of them singletons. Material: PBMCs or T cells enriched from blood (not recorded which). The receptor set was obtained from a man aged 25-45 years with acute COVID-19.

The V gene is TRBV5-1, the J gene TRBJ1-4, with D uncertain. Germline V gene lookup returns CDR1 SGHRS and CDR2 YFSETQ. Trimming stripped 5 bases from V and 4 bases from J, with 6 bases between. The CDR3 runs 12 residues. CDR3 coding DNA: TGCGCCAGCAGGGTCGGTAATGAAAAACTGTTTTTT. Amino acid sequence: CASRVGNEKLFF.

This clone was detected only a few times. The chain joins TRBV11-2 to TRBJ1-5; maybe TRBD1 (5 bases). In germline, CDR1 is SGHAT, CDR2 FQNNGV. The V and J ends lost 9 bases and 0 bases respectively, with 12 bases between them. This CDR3 has 14 residues. The CDR3 loop reads CARGDSHSNQPQHF. In nucleotides, the CDR3 is TGTGCCAGGGGGGACTCACATAGCAATCAGCCCCAGCATTTT.

The chain recombines TRBV10-3 with TRBJ2-2; D remains unclear. Trimming removed 6 bases from V and 7 bases from J, with 9 bases in between. The CDR3 contains 12 residues. Germline V gives CDR1 ENHRY, CDR2 SYGVKD. The CDR3 sequence is CAIRATDGELFF. Here the CDR3 DNA reads TGTGCCATCAGAGCTACAGACGGGGAGCTGTTTTTT.

The chain uses TRBV3-1 (or the pseudogene TRBV3-2) and TRBJ1-2; tentatively, D is TRBD1 (6 bases). CDR3 size: 15 residues. Germline CDR1 is LGHDT and CDR2 is YNNKEL (reference sequence). The V gene lost 2 bases and the J gene lost 4 bases, with 14 bases spanning the gap. The CDR3 loop reads CASSQSVQGTYGYTF. In nucleotides, the CDR3 is TGTGCCAGCAGCCAATCAGTCCAGGGGACCTATGGCTACACCTTC.

The rearrangement joins TRBV27 to TRBJ1-2; 8 nucleotides match TRBD1. Germline values: CDR1 MNHEY, CDR2 SMNVEV (reference sequence). The CDR3 contains 15 residues. With 4 bases clipped from V and 5 bases from J, the junction kept 9 bases outside the gene matches. The CDR3 protein is CASSSGQGAGYGYTF. The CDR3 nucleotides read TGTGCCAGCAGTTCCGGACAGGGCGCGGGATATGGCTACACCTTC.

The gene calls are TRBV5-1 and TRBJ2-7; D assignment may be TRBD1 or TRBD2 (5 bases each). V shed 4 bases and J shed 6 bases, with 17 bases lying between them. The germline V gene encodes CDR1 SGHRS and CDR2 YFSETQ. The CDR3 totals 14 residues. This chain's CDR3 is CASSLGREVSEQYF. In nucleotides, the CDR3 is TGCGCCAGCAGCCTGGGACGGGAAGTCTCCGAGCAGTACTTC.

V is TRBV6-4 and J is TRBJ1-2, with D unresolved. Per germline, CDR1 MRHNA and CDR2 SNTAGT. This CDR3 has 15 amino acids. Trimming cost V 1 base and J 1 base, with 10 bases left between them. CDR3 DNA: TGTGCCAGCAGTGACTTGGTGATAGTTAACTATGGCTACACCTTC. This sequence encodes CASSDLVIVNYGYTF.

This clone was found once. The rearrangement joins TRBV12-5 to TRBJ2-7, with TRBD2 matching over 12 bases. The trim removed 0 bases at V and 0 bases at J, leaving 9 bases unmatched. CDR3 size: 19 residues. In germline, CDR1 is LGHNT, CDR2 FRNRAP. The CDR3 DNA follows: TGTGCTAGTGGTTTGGTTTCACTAGCGGGGGGCTACAGCTCCTACGAGCAGTACTTC. This codes for CASGLVSLAGGYSSYEQYF. The whole variable domain, filled in from reference TRBV12-5 and TRBJ2-7, reads DARVTQTPRHKVTEMGQEVTMRCQPILGHNTVFWYRQTMMQGLELLAYFRNRAPLDDSGMPKDRFSAEMPDATLATLKIQPSEPRDSAVYFCASGLVSLAGGYSSYEQYFGPGTRLTVT.

The gene calls are TRBV5-1 and TRBJ1-2; possible D gene TRBD1, 5 bases. CDR1 SGHRS and CDR2 YFSETQ come from the germline V gene. The CDR3 length is 15 residues. Between the trimmed V and J ends, which lost 0 bases and 4 bases, there was a span of 13 bases. The CDR3 nucleotides are TGCGCCAGCAGCTTGGAGGCGGGGCACGGCTATGGCTACACCTTC. It is translated as CASSLEAGHGYGYTF.

This rearrangement joins TRBV6-5 to TRBJ2-3; D is ambiguous. From germline, CDR1 is MNHEY and CDR2 SVGAGI. Trimming removed 7 bases from V and 6 bases from J, with 8 bases in between. CDR3 length: 11 residues. The CDR3 DNA sequence: TGTGCCAGCACCTCTTTGGATACGCAGTATTTT. Its translation is CASTSLDTQYF.

The V gene is TRBV13, the J gene TRBJ1-2; the match to TRBD1 covers 7 bases. The V segment lost 0 bases and the J segment 4 bases; nucleotides outside the gene matches: 5. The CDR3 has 15 residues. The germline V gene encodes CDR1 PRHDT and CDR2 FYEKMQ (reference sequence). The CDR3 here is CASSLGTGHGYGYTF. In nucleotides, the CDR3 is TGTGCCAGCAGCTTAGGGACAGGGCATGGCTATGGCTACACCTTC. Full variable domain (missing parts from reference TRBV13 and TRBJ1-2): AAGVIQSPRHLIKEKRETATLKCYPIPRHDTVYWYQQGPGQDPQFLISFYEKMQSDKGSIPDRFSAQQFSDYHSELNMSSLELGDSALYFCASSLGTGHGYGYTFGSGTRLTVV.

This clone is a singleton in its sample. The CDR3 protein is CASSLATGTNTGELFF. For the CDR3, the DNA is TGTGCCAGCAGCTTAGCTACGGGTACCAACACCGGGGAGCTGTTTTTT. The gene calls are TRBV7-2 and TRBJ2-2; unclear D gene. Germline CDR1 is SGHTA and CDR2 is FQGNSA. The CDR3 has 16 amino acids. V gave up 0 bases and J gave up 2 bases, with 10 bases separating them.

The V call is TRBV9, the J call TRBJ1-2; D gene unclear. Germline V CDR1 and CDR2: SGDLS, YYNGEE. The CDR3 is made up of 15 amino acids. V lost 3 bases, J lost 0 bases, and 12 bases lay in between. CDR3 sequence: CASSGSPGTNYGYTF. CDR3 nucleotide sequence: TGTGCCAGCAGCGGGTCGCCCGGGACTAACTATGGCTACACCTTC.

This clone was recorded only once. This chain joins TRBV6-5 and TRBJ2-5; tentatively, D is TRBD2 (5 bases). V was pared by 6 bases and J by 1 base, with 12 bases between. The CDR3 is 14 residues long. Germline V lookup: CDR1 MNHEY, CDR2 SVGAGI. In DNA, the CDR3 is TGTGCCAGCAGCCTTAGCGAATCCCAAGAGACCCAGTACTTC. This gives the protein CASSLSESQETQYF.

The chain employs TRBV7-3 and TRBJ2-7; D is unclear. This CDR3 spans 14 amino acids. Germline CDR1 and CDR2: SGHTA and FQGTGA. V lost 2 bases and J 7 bases, leaving 15 bases between the germline ends. CDR3 residues: CASSLGLRSQEQYF. CDR3 bases: TGTGCCAGCAGCTTAGGTCTCAGAAGTCAGGAGCAGTACTTC.

This sequence joins TRBV19 and TRBJ1-3; 11 nucleotides match TRBD1. Germline assignment: CDR1 LNHDA and CDR2 SQIVND (reference sequence). Trimming took 9 bases from V and 1 from J; bases not matched to a gene: 14. This CDR3 comprises 18 residues. Here the CDR3 reads CASRQTGTGGQSGNTIYF. DNA for the CDR3: TGTGCCAGCCGCCAGACCGGGACAGGGGGTCAGTCTGGAAACACCATATATTTT.

The chain joins TRBV5-6 to TRBJ1-1; D is undetermined. The V and J ends lost 4 bases and 4 bases respectively, with 17 bases between them. CDR1 and CDR2 from the germline V gene are SGHDT and YYEEEE. The CDR3 covers 15 residues. The CDR3 sequence: CASSMERLQSTEAFF. For the CDR3, the DNA is TGTGCCAGCAGCATGGAAAGATTACAAAGCACTGAAGCTTTCTTT.

V and J are TRBV2 and TRBJ1-5, with 10 bases that match TRBD1. CDR3 length: 16 residues. V gave up 6 bases and J gave up 5 bases; unmatched junction bases: 10. The V gene's germline CDR1 is SNHLY and CDR2 FYNNEI. CDR3 protein: CASRAGTGVTDQPQHF. CDR3 bases: TGTGCCAGCAGGGCCGGGACAGGGGTAACCGATCAGCCCCAGCATTTT.

V is TRBV2 and J is TRBJ2-5; D perhaps matches TRBD2 (7 bases). Germline V CDR1 and CDR2: SNHLY, FYNNEI. Trimming pared 4 bases from V and 1 base from J, leaving 22 bases between. The CDR3 is 18 residues long. CDR3 protein: CASSVSAGAPILQETQYF. CDR3 DNA sequence: TGTGCCAGCAGTGTGTCTGCGGGGGCCCCGATCCTCCAAGAGACCCAGTACTTC.

The sample holds a few counts of this clone. The chain carries TRBV6-5 and TRBJ1-3; 7 bases map to TRBD1. The trim removed 6 bases at V and 5 bases at J, leaving 10 bases unmatched. This CDR3 contains 15 residues. The germline gives CDR1 MNHEY, CDR2 SVGAGI. The CDR3 reads CASRTGAGARNTIYF. The CDR3 DNA is TGTGCCAGCAGAACAGGGGCAGGGGCGAGAAACACCATATATTTT.

V usage is TRBV30 and J usage is TRBJ1-3; tentative D call: TRBD1 (5 bases). Trimming removed 1 base at V and 0 bases at J, with 13 bases between. Germline V gene lookup returns CDR1 GTSNPN and CDR2 SVGIG (reference sequence). The CDR3 spans 16 residues. The CDR3 DNA is TGTGCCTGGAGTGCGGGGGGGGTCTTCTCTGGAAACACCATATATTTT. It codes for CAWSAGGVFSGNTIYF.

In its sample, this clone was seen once. V and J are TRBV13 and TRBJ1-3; 9 bases map to TRBD1. With V trimmed by 2 bases and J by 11 bases, 7 bases remained unmatched. Per germline, CDR1 PRHDT and CDR2 FYEKMQ (reference sequence). The CDR3 sequence is 14 residues long. For the CDR3, the DNA is TGTGCCAGCAGCTTACGGGGACAGGGACGGTCCATATATTTT. It encodes CASSLRGQGRSIYF.